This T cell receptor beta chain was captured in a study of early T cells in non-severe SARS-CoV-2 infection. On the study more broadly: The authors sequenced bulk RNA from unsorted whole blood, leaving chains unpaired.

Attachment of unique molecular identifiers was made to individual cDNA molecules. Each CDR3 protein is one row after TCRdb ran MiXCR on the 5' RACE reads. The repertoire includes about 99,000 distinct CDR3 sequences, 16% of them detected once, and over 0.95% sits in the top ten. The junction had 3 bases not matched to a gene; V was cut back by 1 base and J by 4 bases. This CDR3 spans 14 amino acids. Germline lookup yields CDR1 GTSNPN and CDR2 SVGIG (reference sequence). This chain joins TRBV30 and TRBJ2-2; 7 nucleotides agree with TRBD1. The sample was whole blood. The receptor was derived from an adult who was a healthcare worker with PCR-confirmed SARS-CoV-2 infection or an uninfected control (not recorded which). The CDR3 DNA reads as TGTGCCTGGAGTGGACAGGGTGTCACCGGGGAGCTGTTTTTT. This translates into CAWSGQGVTGELFF.